The clone carrying this T cell receptor beta chain was observed a handful of times. What it recognizes is unknown. The entry originates in a study of cytomegalovirus exposure and HLA in healthy donors. Study-wide background: Previous work identified 90 million to 130 million unique TCR beta sequences from 150 million to 200 million T cells. From HLA-typed donors, an early data release held roughly 80 million unique TCRs.

The PCR made use of 60 Vbeta and 13 Jbeta primers. Assay used: immunoSEQ multiplex PCR; TCRdb lists only in-frame clones, some missing. The sample yields 50,000 or so clones, more than 65% seen once. Study-level results: Fewer N-insertions (relative to the roughly 610-donor mean) were reportedly seen in an Asian-associated ancestry cluster in a later analysis. For cytomegalovirus status, the classifier reportedly gave diagnoses with high specificity and sensitivity.

The sequence derives from a man aged 40-50 years in good health and CMV-seropositive. Sequenced sample: PBMCs.

CDR3 DNA: TGTGCCATCAGTGCGGACCCAACGGGGTATGGCTACACCTTC. Its translation: CAISADPTGYGYTF. The rearrangement joins TRBV10-3 to TRBJ1-2; D not resolved. Looked up from germline, CDR1 is ENHRY and CDR2 is SYGVKD. CDR3 length: 14 residues. Trimming shortened V by 4 bases and J by 5 bases, and 14 bases separated the two germline ends.